This entry lists 10 T cell receptor beta chains sequenced from one sample in a study of response to subunit inactivated influenza vaccine. Via MiXCR, TCRdb re-called the RT-PCR reads, giving one row per CDR3 protein. Here the sample spans 400,000 to 650,000 distinct CDR3 sequences, approximately 7.8% being singletons. Sequencing used PBMCs from blood, obtained around 25 months after vaccination. These receptors all stem from a man between 50 and 69 years old who received an inactivated influenza vaccine.

At least ten counts were recorded for this clonotype. The chain joins TRBV11-2 to TRBJ2-2, with D unresolved. Looked up from germline, CDR1 is SGHAT and CDR2 is FQNNGV. Trimming stripped 1 base from V and 5 bases from J, with 8 bases between. This CDR3 region has 14 residues. For the CDR3, the DNA is TGTGCCAGCAGCTTAGGGCAGGTTACCGGGGAGCTGTTTTTT. This codes for CASSLGQVTGELFF.

V and J are TRBV18 and TRBJ2-3, with D perhaps TRBD2 (6 bases). Germline-derived CDR1 and CDR2 are KGHSH and LQKENI. The CDR3 totals 16 residues. V shed 3 bases and J shed 2 bases, with 15 bases lying between them. CDR3 in amino acids: CASSPAGTLATDTQYF. The DNA of the CDR3 is TGTGCCAGCTCACCCGCGGGAACCCTCGCCACAGATACGCAGTATTTT.

This clonotype was counted at least ten times. The V call is TRBV20-1, the J call TRBJ1-2; unclear D gene. CDR3 length equals 14 residues. The ends were cut back, 6 bases at V and 3 bases at J, with 17 bases in the middle. Germline V gene sequence: CDR1 DFQATT, CDR2 SNEGSKA (reference sequence). CDR3: CSAIARDTHYGYTF. DNA for the CDR3: TGCAGTGCCATTGCTAGGGATACACACTATGGCTACACCTTC.

In its sample, this clonotype was seen a few times. The J gene is TRBJ2-7, the V gene TRBV4-1, with 8 bases matching TRBD1. This CDR3 is 12 amino acids long. Unmatched junction bases numbered 2, after V lost 4 bases and J lost 6 bases. The germline V gene encodes CDR1 MGHRA and CDR2 YSYEKL. The CDR3 nucleotides are TGCGCCAGCAGCCGGACAGGGCTCGAGCAGTACTTC. Protein product: CASSRTGLEQYF.

This clonotype was seen more than once but under ten times. The chain carries TRBV18 and TRBJ1-4; no reliable D call. In germline, CDR1 is KGHSH, CDR2 LQKENI. The CDR3 is 19 amino acids. With 0 bases removed from V and 3 bases from J, the gap between germline ends came to 20 bases. As DNA, the CDR3 is TGTGCCAGCTCACCACCGGAAATAGGCAACCCAAAAGCTAATGAAAAACTGTTTTTT. This gives the protein CASSPPEIGNPKANEKLFF.

This clonotype was detected a few times. This sequence joins TRBV15 and TRBJ2-1, with 9 bases matching TRBD1. V was pared by 3 bases and J by 6 bases, with 6 bases of the junction left unmatched. The CDR3 totals 15 residues. In germline, CDR1 is LNHNV, CDR2 YYDKDF (reference sequence). Here the CDR3 reads CATSSPGTGRNEQFF. CDR3 DNA sequence: TGTGCCACCAGCAGTCCCGGGACAGGGCGCAATGAGCAGTTCTTC.

This clonotype has just a few counts. CDR3 region: CASSRPLTDTQYF. CDR3 DNA sequence: TGTGCCAGCAGCCGACCGCTCACAGATACGCAGTATTTT. This sequence joins TRBV28 and TRBJ2-3; no definite D call. The V end was cut by 6 bases, the J end by 2 bases, with 9 bases between. Germline V gene sequence: CDR1 MDHEN, CDR2 SYDVKM. CDR3 length: 13 amino acids.

This clonotype was counted a few times. The genes are TRBV12-3 or TRBV12-4 and TRBJ2-1; 10 nucleotides agree with TRBD2. Trimming at V came to 5 bases and at J to 4 bases, leaving 8 bases not matched to a gene. The CDR3 extends over 16 amino acids. CDR3 DNA: TGTGCCAGCAGTACTTTTCCTAGCGGGGGATACAATGAGCAGTTCTTC. This translates into CASSTFPSGGYNEQFF.

This clonotype has a count of ten or more. V usage is TRBV6-1 and J usage is TRBJ2-7; tentative D call: TRBD2 (5 bases). This CDR3 region has 14 residues. V lost 8 bases, J lost 4 bases, and 18 bases lay in between. The germline gives CDR1 MNHNS, CDR2 SASEGT. This chain's CDR3 is CASRFRRQGYEQYF. In DNA form, the CDR3 reads TGTGCCAGCCGGTTTAGGAGGCAAGGTTACGAGCAGTACTTC.

The chain uses TRBV12-3 or TRBV12-4 and TRBJ2-2; D gene unclear. This CDR3 has 16 residues. Trimming pared 6 bases from V and 0 bases from J, leaving 14 bases between. The CDR3 DNA sequence: TGTGCCAGCAGCAAACATTTGGTCTCGAACACCGGGGAGCTGTTTTTT. Encoded protein: CASSKHLVSNTGELFF.